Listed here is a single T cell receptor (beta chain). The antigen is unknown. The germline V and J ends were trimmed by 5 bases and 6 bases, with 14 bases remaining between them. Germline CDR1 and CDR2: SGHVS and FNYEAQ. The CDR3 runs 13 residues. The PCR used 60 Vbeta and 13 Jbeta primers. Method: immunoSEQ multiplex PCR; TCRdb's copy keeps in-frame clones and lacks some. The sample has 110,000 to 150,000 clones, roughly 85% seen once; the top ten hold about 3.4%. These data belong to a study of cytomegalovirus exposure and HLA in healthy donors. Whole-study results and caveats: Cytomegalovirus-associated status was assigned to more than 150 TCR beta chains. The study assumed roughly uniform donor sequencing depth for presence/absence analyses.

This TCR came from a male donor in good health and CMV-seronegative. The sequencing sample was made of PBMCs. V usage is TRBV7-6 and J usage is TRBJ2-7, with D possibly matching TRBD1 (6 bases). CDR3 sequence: CASSPQGIGEQYF. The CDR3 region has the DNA TGTGCCAGCAGCCCCCAGGGGATCGGCGAGCAGTACTTC.